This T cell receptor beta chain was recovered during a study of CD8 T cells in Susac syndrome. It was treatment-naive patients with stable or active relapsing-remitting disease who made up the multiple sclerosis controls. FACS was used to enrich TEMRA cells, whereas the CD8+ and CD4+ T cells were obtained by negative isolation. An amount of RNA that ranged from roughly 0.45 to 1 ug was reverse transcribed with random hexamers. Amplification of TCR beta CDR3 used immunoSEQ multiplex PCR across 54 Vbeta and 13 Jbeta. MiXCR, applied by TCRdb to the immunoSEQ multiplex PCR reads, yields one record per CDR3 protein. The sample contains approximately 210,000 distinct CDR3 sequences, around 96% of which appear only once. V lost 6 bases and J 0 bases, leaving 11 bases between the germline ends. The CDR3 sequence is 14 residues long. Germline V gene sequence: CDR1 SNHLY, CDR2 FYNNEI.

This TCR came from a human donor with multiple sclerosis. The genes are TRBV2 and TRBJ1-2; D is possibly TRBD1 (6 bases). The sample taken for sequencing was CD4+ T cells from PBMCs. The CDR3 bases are TGTGCCAGCAGGGGACAAGTTACTAACTATGGCTACACCTTC. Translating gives CASRGQVTNYGYTF.